The 16 T cell receptor beta chains below come from one sample, sequenced in a study of glioma-infiltrating T cells after dendritic cell vaccination (dated by TCRdb to the mid-2010s). This specimen's time point label, per the study, means: after dendritic cell vaccination, including at tumor progression/relapse. Libraries were constructed by the immunoSEQ multiplex PCR assay. TCRdb retrieved this table from immuneACCESS and kept in-frame rearrangements only. Not all clones are present; in checked studies, unresolved V genes account for under half, and no reason is known for the remainder. The sample includes under 130,000 clones, with roughly 89% observed a single time. The ten top clones hold roughly 3% of the sample. The material sequenced was blood, taken after dendritic cell vaccination. The receptors shown here come from a human donor with glioblastoma.

The chain recombines TRBV5-1 with TRBJ2-7; 7 bases fit TRBD1. The junction had 2 bases not matched to a gene; V was cut back by 0 bases and J by 2 bases. Germline V gives CDR1 SGHRS, CDR2 YFSETQ. The CDR3 loop spans 14 amino acids. The CDR3 DNA sequence: TGCGCCAGCAGCTTGGCACAGGGGCCCTACGAGCAGTACTTC. Protein: CASSLAQGPYEQYF.

V usage is TRBV5-1 and J usage is TRBJ2-2, with D maybe TRBD1 (5 bases). The V end lost 0 bases, the J end lost 4 bases, and 10 bases lay between the germline ends. CDR1 is SGHRS, CDR2 YFSETQ, per germline. The CDR3 loop spans 15 amino acids. CDR3 sequence (DNA): TGCGCCAGCAGCTTGGGGCAGGGCGGCACCGGGGAGCTGTTTTTT. Its protein is CASSLGQGGTGELFF.

This chain connects TRBV6-4 to TRBJ1-5, with TRBD1 as a possible D gene (6 bases). The CDR3 runs 19 residues. Trimming left V 7 bases short and J 0 bases short, with 25 bases between. The germline V gene encodes CDR1 MRHNA and CDR2 SNTAGT. As DNA, the CDR3 is TGTGCCAGCACCCGACAGGCTAACTCTGCACGCTATAGCAATCAGCCCCAGCATTTT. Translating gives CASTRQANSARYSNQPQHF.

The chain recombines TRBV6-6 with TRBJ2-1; weak D call: TRBD2 (5 bases). Germline V gene data show CDR1 as MNHNY and CDR2 as SVGAGI (reference sequence). V shed 4 bases and J shed 0 bases, with 10 bases lying between them. The CDR3 is made up of 15 amino acids. CDR3 loop: CASSSSGLSYNEQFF. The CDR3 DNA follows: TGTGCCAGCAGTTCCAGCGGTCTCTCCTACAATGAGCAGTTCTTC.

This rearrangement joins TRBV5-6 to TRBJ2-3; TRBD2 matches 10 bases. Losses at the gene ends were 0 bases for V and 0 bases for J; bases not matched to a gene: 4. Germline V gene sequence: CDR1 SGHDT, CDR2 YYEEEE. This CDR3 comprises 17 residues. CDR3 residues: CASSLALAGASTDTQYF. The DNA for the CDR3 is TGTGCCAGCAGCTTGGCTCTAGCGGGGGCCAGCACAGATACGCAGTATTTT.

The rearrangement links TRBV25-1 to TRBJ1-5, with D possibly TRBD1 on 6 matching bases. CDR1 is MGHDK and CDR2 is SYGVNS in the germline V gene. The CDR3 is 17 amino acids. Trimming left V 7 bases short and J 3 bases short, with 22 bases between. In DNA form, the CDR3 reads TGTGCCAGCAATTATATTAAAACAGGGAAAGTCAATCAGCCCCAGCATTTT. This translates into CASNYIKTGKVNQPQHF. The full variable domain, completed using reference TRBV25-1 and TRBJ1-5, is EADIYQTPRYLVIGTGKKITLECSQTMGHDKMYWYQQDPGMELHLIHYSYGVNSTEKGDLSSESTVSRIRTEHFPLTLESARPSHTSQYLCASNYIKTGKVNQPQHFGDGTRLSIL.

Regarding this clone: Its ends do not fully match the called genes, so a read error is possible. The chain employs TRBV6-5 and TRBJ2-5, with TRBD1 matching 7 bases. Germline V gene lookup returns CDR1 MNHEY and CDR2 SVGAGI. The CDR3 has 15 residues. This CDR3 reads CASSYGHRGQEAQYF. The CDR3 DNA reads as TGTGCCAGCAGTTACGGCCACAGGGGACAAGAGGCCCAGTACTTC.

V usage is TRBV5-1 and J usage is TRBJ2-3; 11 bases are shared with TRBD2. The trim removed 0 bases at V and 3 bases at J, leaving 6 bases unmatched. Germline loops: CDR1 SGHRS, CDR2 YFSETQ. This CDR3 has 17 amino acids. The CDR3 spells CASSLDDTSGSTDTQYF. CDR3 in DNA: TGCGCCAGCAGCTTGGACGATACTAGCGGGAGTACAGATACGCAGTATTTT.

This chain joins TRBV5-1 and TRBJ2-3, with D hard to call. Germline CDR1 is SGHRS and CDR2 is YFSETQ. This CDR3 is 11 amino acids long. The V end was cut by 4 bases, the J end by 3 bases, with 3 bases between. The DNA for the CDR3 is TGCGCCAGCAGCCGGACAGATACGCAGTATTTT. This translates into CASSRTDTQYF.

This clone was picked up a small number of times. V usage is TRBV6-4 and J usage is TRBJ2-2, with TRBD2 matching over 12 bases. CDR3 length: 18 residues. V trimming: 2 bases; J trimming: 1 base; junction bases outside the gene matches: 5. Per germline, CDR1 MRHNA and CDR2 SNTAGT. Here the CDR3 reads CASSDTTSGSWNTGELFF. The CDR3, as DNA: TGTGCCAGCAGTGACACGACTAGCGGGAGTTGGAACACCGGGGAGCTGTTTTTT.

The chain couples TRBV6-6 to TRBJ2-7, with D possibly being TRBD2 (5 bases). Germline V lookup: CDR1 MNHNY, CDR2 SVGAGI (reference sequence). The V and J ends lost 0 bases and 2 bases respectively, with 8 bases between them. The CDR3 loop spans 14 amino acids. The CDR3 spells CASSYSEGTYEQYF. The CDR3, as DNA: TGTGCCAGCAGTTACTCCGAGGGAACCTACGAGCAGTACTTC.

The rearrangement links TRBV10-3 to TRBJ1-2; TRBD1 matches 8 bases. The CDR3 consists of 17 residues. V was clipped by 5 bases and J by 0 bases; unmatched bases: 11. Germline V CDR1 and CDR2: ENHRY, SYGVKD. The CDR3 coding sequence is TGTGCCATCAGTACCCAGGGGGCCCAGGTCTCTAACTATGGCTACACCTTC. It yields the protein CAISTQGAQVSNYGYTF.

The chain links TRBV7-9 to TRBJ1-4; 7 bases are a match to TRBD1. The CDR3 is made up of 14 amino acids. Germline V lookup: CDR1 SEHNR, CDR2 FQNEAQ (reference sequence). V was pared by 5 bases and J by 8 bases, with 8 bases of the junction left unmatched. CDR3 in amino acids: CASSKTGFNEKLFF. The CDR3 DNA is TGTGCCAGCAGCAAGACAGGGTTTAACGAAAAACTGTTTTTT.

This clone was recorded once. This chain uses TRBV12-2 with TRBJ1-2. TRBV12-2 is reported as a pseudogene. CDR3 length equals 17 residues. The CDR3 here is CASRFGRAGGLNYGYTF. CDR3 sequence (DNA): TGTGCAAGTCGCTTTGGCCGGGCCGGGGGACTGAACTATGGCTACACCTTC.

J is TRBJ1-1 and V is TRBV7-6, with D possibly matching TRBD1 (6 bases). Per germline, CDR1 SGHVS and CDR2 FNYEAQ. The V gene lost 5 bases and the J gene lost 6 bases, with 22 bases spanning the gap. The CDR3 is 16 amino acids. The CDR3 DNA sequence: TGTGCCAGCAGCGCGGCCCGCCCGGGACAAGTGGCTGAAGCTTTCTTT. Translating it yields CASSAARPGQVAEAFF.

This chain uses TRBV18 with TRBJ2-3; D is perhaps TRBD2 (5 bases). Trimming shortened V by 6 bases and J by 2 bases, and 15 bases separated the two germline ends. The CDR3 spans 15 residues. CDR1 is KGHSH and CDR2 is LQKENI in the germline V gene. DNA for the CDR3: TGTGCCAGCTCCTGGGAGCCAGGATACACAGATACGCAGTATTTT. It codes for CASSWEPGYTDTQYF.